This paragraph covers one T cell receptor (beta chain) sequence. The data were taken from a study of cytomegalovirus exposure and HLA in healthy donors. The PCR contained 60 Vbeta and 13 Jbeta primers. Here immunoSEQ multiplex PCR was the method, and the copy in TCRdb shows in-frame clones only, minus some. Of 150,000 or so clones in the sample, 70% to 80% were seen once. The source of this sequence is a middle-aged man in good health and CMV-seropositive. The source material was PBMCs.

CDR3 nucleotides: TGCGCCAGCAGCCTGGACTCTAGCGGGTTCTACGAGCAGTACTTC. Protein product: CASSLDSSGFYEQYF. The genes are TRBV5-1 and TRBJ2-7; 8 nucleotides match TRBD2. Germline lookup yields CDR1 SGHRS and CDR2 YFSETQ. V was pared by 4 bases and J by 3 bases, with 9 bases of the junction left unmatched. The CDR3 sequence is 15 residues long.